This record covers a single T cell receptor (beta chain). Sequencing used immunoSEQ multiplex PCR; TCRdb keeps in-frame clones, though not all of them. The sample carries 66,000 or so clones, approximately 97% recorded once. This specimen comes from a study of cytomegalovirus exposure and HLA in healthy donors. The CDR3 contains 13 residues. Germline loops: CDR1 GTSNPN, CDR2 SVGIG (reference sequence). After removal of 2 bases from V and 9 bases from J, the junction contained 4 bases not matched to a gene. This receptor was identified in a woman younger than 35 in good health and CMV-seropositive. The chain combines TRBV30 with TRBJ2-1; 10 bases map to TRBD2. The source material was PBMCs. The CDR3, as DNA: TGTGCCTGGAGTCTAGCGGGAGCGAGTGAGCAGTTCTTC. It is translated as CAWSLAGASEQFF.